Detailed here is one T cell receptor (beta chain). The source of the sample is a study of blood T cell repertoires in COVID-19. Germline values: CDR1 SGHRS, CDR2 YFSETQ. With 3 bases clipped from V and 8 bases from J, the junction kept 3 bases outside the gene matches. There are 14 residues in the CDR3. TCRdb's copy holds only in-frame clones and misses some; the assay was immunoSEQ multiplex PCR. Among 150,000 to 200,000 clones, 82% were seen once, and the ten largest hold around 18%. Recovery among Cohort 3 donors was established by two negative PCRs, clearance, or symptom resolution. The sequence was obtained from a man between 60 and 75 years old who had recovered from COVID-19. The sequencing sample was made of PBMCs or T cells enriched from blood (not recorded which). This chain uses TRBV5-1 with TRBJ1-6, with 9 bases aligning to TRBD1. CDR3 protein: CASSSDRGYSPLHF. The DNA of the CDR3 is TGCGCCAGCAGCTCGGACAGGGGATATTCACCCCTCCACTTT.